This T cell receptor beta chain was captured by sequencing in a study of OX40 agonist ivuxolimab in advanced cancers. The protocol was immunoSEQ multiplex PCR, while the TCRdb copy is restricted to in-frame clones and leaves out a portion. The table has 70,000 or so clones, around nine tenths seen once. Germline V CDR1 and CDR2: SNHLY, FYNNEI. Losses at the gene ends were 6 bases for V and 6 bases for J; bases not matched to a gene: 6. CDR3 length: 15 residues. The gene calls are TRBV2 and TRBJ1-5; 12 positions agree with TRBD1. The sample in question was CD4+ or CD8+ T cells sorted from blood, obtained in a trial of the OX40 agonist ivuxolimab. The receptor was derived from an adult with an advanced solid tumor such as melanoma, head and neck, liver or kidney cancer. The CDR3 DNA reads as TGTGCCAGCAGATCCGGGACAGGGGGCCGTCAGCCCCAGCATTTT. Protein: CASRSGTGGRQPQHF.